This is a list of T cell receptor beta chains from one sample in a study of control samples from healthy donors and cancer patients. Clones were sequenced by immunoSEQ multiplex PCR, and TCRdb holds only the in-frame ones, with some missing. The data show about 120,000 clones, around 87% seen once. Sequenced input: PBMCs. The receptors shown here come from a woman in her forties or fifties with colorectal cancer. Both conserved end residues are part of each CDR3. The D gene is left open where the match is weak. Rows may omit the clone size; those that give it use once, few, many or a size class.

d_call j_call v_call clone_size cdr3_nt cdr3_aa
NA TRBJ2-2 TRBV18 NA TGTGCCAGCTCAAGGCGCTCTACAGACACCGGGGAGCTGTTTTTT CASSRRSTDTGELFF
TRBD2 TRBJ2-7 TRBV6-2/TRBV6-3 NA TGTGCCAGCAGCCCCGGGACTAGCGGGAAGCAGTACTTC CASSPGTSGKQYF
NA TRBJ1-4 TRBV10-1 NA TGCGCCAGCGCCCGGACCCCGGGCGAAAAACTGTTTTTT CASARTPGEKLFF
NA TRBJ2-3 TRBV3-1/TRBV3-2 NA TGTGCCAGCAGCGTAGGGGAAAGGGCAGATACGCAGTATTTT CASSVGERADTQYF
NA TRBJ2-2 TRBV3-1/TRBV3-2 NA TGTGCCAGCTCCTTACGATTCCTGGAGGGGGACACCGGGGAGCTGTTTTTT CASSLRFLEGDTGELFF
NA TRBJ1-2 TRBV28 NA TGTGCCAGCAGTTTGGCCCAGGTATCTAACTATGGCTACACCTTC CASSLAQVSNYGYTF
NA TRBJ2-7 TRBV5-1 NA TGCGCCAGCAGCTTGAGGGAAACCTACGAGCAGTACTTC CASSLRETYEQYF
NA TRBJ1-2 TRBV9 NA TGTGCCAGCAGCGGACAGGAGAGAGATACTTCTAACTATGGCTACACCTTC CASSGQERDTSNYGYTF
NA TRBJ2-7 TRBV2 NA TGTGCCAGCAGTGAATATTTGGAATATCCCTACGAGCAGTACTTC CASSEYLEYPYEQYF
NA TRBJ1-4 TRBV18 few TGTGCCAGCTCACCACCTTCGGCCTCTAATGAAAAACTGTTTTTT CASSPPSASNEKLFF
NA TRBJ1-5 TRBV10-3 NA TGTGCCATCAGTGATCAGTATAGCAATCAGCCCCAGCATTTT CAISDQYSNQPQHF
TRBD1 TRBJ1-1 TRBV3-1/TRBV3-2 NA TGTGCCAGCAGCCATGGACAGGAGAACACTGAAGCTTTCTTT CASSHGQENTEAFF
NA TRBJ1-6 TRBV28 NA TGTGCCACCACAGATCCGGCTCCCTATAATTCACCCCTCCACTTT CATTDPAPYNSPLHF
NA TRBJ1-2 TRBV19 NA TGTGCCAGTAGTATGGAACAACCCTTCTTCTATGGCTACACCTTC CASSMEQPFFYGYTF
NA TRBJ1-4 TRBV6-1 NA TGTGCCAGCAGTGAAGGGTGGACACCGCATATTGAAAAACTGTTTTTT CASSEGWTPHIEKLFF
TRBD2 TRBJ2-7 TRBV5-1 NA TGCGCCAGCAGCCAAAGGACTAGCGGGAGTTCCTACGAGCAGTACTTC CASSQRTSGSSYEQYF
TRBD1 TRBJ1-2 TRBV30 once TGTGCCTGGAGTGTATTAGGGACAGGGGTTAACTATGGCTACACCTTC CAWSVLGTGVNYGYTF
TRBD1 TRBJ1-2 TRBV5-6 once TGTGCCAGCAGCATTTTCCCGGGACAGGGTCCCCGATATGGCTACACCTTC CASSIFPGQGPRYGYTF
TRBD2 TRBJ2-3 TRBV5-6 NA TGTGCCAGCAGCCCTCGGACTAGCGGGGGGTACTACCCAGATACGCAGTATTTT CASSPRTSGGYYPDTQYF
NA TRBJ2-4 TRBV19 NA TGTGCCAGTAGTATAATCAGAGCCATGGGGTACATTCAGTACTTC CASSIIRAMGYIQYF
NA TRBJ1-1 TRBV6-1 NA TGTGCCAGCAGTGAAAACAGGAACACTGAAGCTTTCTTT CASSENRNTEAFF
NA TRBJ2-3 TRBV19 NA TGTGCCAGTAGTACGCCGGCCCCAGGGGCGCAGTATTTT CASSTPAPGAQYF
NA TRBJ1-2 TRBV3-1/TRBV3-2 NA TGTGCCAGCAGCCCTGACTCTTCGGGGGTCGGCTACACCTTC CASSPDSSGVGYTF
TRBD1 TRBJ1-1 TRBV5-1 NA TGCGCCAGCAGCCGGACAGGGAACACTGAAGCTTTCTTT CASSRTGNTEAFF
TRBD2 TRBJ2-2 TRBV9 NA TGTGCCAGCAGCGCATCTAGCGGGGAGAACACCGGGGAGCTGTTTTTT CASSASSGENTGELFF
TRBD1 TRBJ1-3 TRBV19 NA TGTGCCAGTAGTGGACAGGCGACCTCTGGAAACACCATATATTTT CASSGQATSGNTIYF
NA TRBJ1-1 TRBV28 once TGTGCCAGCAGTTTCCTCAGCCGGGGGTACACTGAAGCTTTCTTT CASSFLSRGYTEAFF
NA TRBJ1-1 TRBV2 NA TGTGCCAGCAGTGAAAGGTTTCGGGAGAACACTGAAGCTTTCTTT CASSERFRENTEAFF
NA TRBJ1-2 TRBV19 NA TGTGCCAGTAGTATAGGTGACGGATTCTATGGCTACACCTTC CASSIGDGFYGYTF
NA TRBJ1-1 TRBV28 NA TGTGCCAGCAGTTTATATGGTCAGAACACTGAAGCTTTCTTT CASSLYGQNTEAFF
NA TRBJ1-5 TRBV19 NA TGTGCCAGTGGGGGGGTAAATCAGCCCCAGCATTTT CASGGVNQPQHF
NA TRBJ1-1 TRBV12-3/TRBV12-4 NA TGTGCCAGCAGCCCGGCCCCCCGCGCTGAAGCTTTCTTT CASSPAPRAEAFF
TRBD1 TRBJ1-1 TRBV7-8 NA TGTGCCAGCAGCTCGACAGGGGTCTTGAACACTGAAGCTTTCTTT CASSSTGVLNTEAFF
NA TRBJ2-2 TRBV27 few TGTGCCAGCAGTTACAGAAGGCCACAGGGGGAGGGCACCGGGGAGCTGTTTTTT CASSYRRPQGEGTGELFF
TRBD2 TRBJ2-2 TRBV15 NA TGTGCCACCAGCAGAGGGGACTACCGAAATACCGGGGAGCTGTTTTTT CATSRGDYRNTGELFF
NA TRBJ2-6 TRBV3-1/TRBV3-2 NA TGTGCCAGCAGCCCACGAGGGGGGACCTCTGGGGCCAACGTCCTGACTTTC CASSPRGGTSGANVLTF
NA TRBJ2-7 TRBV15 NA TGTGCCACCAGCAGTAGTGTCATGGTAGAGGACAGAAGCTCCTACGAGCAGTACTTC CATSSSVMVEDRSSYEQYF
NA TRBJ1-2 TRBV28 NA TGTGCCAGCAGTTTACTGGGGGGCTATGGCTACACCTTC CASSLLGGYGYTF
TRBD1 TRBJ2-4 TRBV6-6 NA TGTGCCAGCAGTCCCGGGACAGGGGAGACCTTAGCCAAAAACATTCAGTACTTC CASSPGTGETLAKNIQYF
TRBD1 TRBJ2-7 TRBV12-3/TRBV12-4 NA TGTGCCAGCAACAGGGGCCCCTTCTACGAGCAGTACTTC CASNRGPFYEQYF
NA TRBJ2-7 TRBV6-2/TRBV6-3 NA TGTGCCAGCAGTTACAACAACTACGAGCAGTACTTC CASSYNNYEQYF
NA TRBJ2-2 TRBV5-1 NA TGCGCCAGCAGCTTATCCGGATCGGACACCGGGGAGCTGTTTTTT CASSLSGSDTGELFF
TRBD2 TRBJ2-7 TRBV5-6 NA TGTGCCAGCAGCCCGGGGGGTGGGGTTGAGCAGTACTTC CASSPGGGVEQYF
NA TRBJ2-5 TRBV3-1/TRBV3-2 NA TGTGCCAGCAGCCAGACACACGGGCCCCAAGAGACCCAGTACTTC CASSQTHGPQETQYF
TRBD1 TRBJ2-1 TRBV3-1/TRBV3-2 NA TGTGCCAGCAGCCAAAACGGCGGGACAGGGAAGAATGAGCAGTTCTTC CASSQNGGTGKNEQFF
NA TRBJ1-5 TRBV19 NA TGTGCCAGTAGTATAGACGGCAGTATAAGCAATCAGCCCCAGCATTTT CASSIDGSISNQPQHF
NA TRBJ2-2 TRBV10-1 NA TGCGCCAGCAGCGGATCCCTTACCGGGGAGCTGTTTTTT CASSGSLTGELFF
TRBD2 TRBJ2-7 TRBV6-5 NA TGTGCCAGCGGCCTCGGAGCGGGGTCGGGCGAGCAGTACTTC CASGLGAGSGEQYF
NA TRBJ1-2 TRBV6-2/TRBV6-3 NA TGTGCCAGCAGTTTAGAAGCTAACTATGGCTACACCTTC CASSLEANYGYTF
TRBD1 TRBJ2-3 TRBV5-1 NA TGCGCCAGCAGACCCGGGACAGCAGATACGCAGTATTTT CASRPGTADTQYF